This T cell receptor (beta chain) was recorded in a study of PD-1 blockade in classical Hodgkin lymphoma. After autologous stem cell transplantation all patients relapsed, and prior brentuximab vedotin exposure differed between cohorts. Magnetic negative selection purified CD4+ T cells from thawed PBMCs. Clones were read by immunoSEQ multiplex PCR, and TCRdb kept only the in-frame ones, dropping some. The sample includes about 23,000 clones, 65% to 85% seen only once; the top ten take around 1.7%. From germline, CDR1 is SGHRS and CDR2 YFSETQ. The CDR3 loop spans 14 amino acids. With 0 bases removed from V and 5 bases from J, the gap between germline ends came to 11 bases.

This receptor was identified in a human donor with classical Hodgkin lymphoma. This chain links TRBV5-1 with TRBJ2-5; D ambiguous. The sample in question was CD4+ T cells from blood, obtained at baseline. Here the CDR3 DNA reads TGCGCCAGCAGCTTGGAAGGGAAGGAGGAGACCCAGTACTTC. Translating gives CASSLEGKEETQYF.